This TCR beta chain derives from a study of CD8+ T cells in alopecia areata. Points from the study as a whole: The study found tofacitinib significantly decreased scalp clonality and expanded CD8+ clones among the top 100.

As concerns this clone: Its antigen is unknown.

The sample's treatment: oral pan-JAK inhibitor, 5-10 mg twice daily. J was trimmed by 3 bases and V by 5 bases; bases with no gene match: 11. Germline V CDR1 and CDR2: SGHDT, YYEEEE. The CDR3 contains 15 residues. cDNA prepared by RNA extraction and subsequent reverse transcription served as the template for sequencing. TCRdb's copy holds only in-frame clones and misses some; the assay was immunoSEQ multiplex PCR. Among about 270,000 clones listed, 60% were seen once. The clonotype originates from a human donor with alopecia areata. This sample comprised CD4+ T cells sorted from blood, obtained at week 52, from a patient treated with tofacitinib. J is TRBJ2-7 and V is TRBV5-6, with 7 nucleotides matching TRBD1. CDR3 sequence (DNA): TGTGCCAGCAGGATCCGGGACAGTTTTATCTACGAGCAGTACTTC. Amino acids: CASRIRDSFIYEQYF.